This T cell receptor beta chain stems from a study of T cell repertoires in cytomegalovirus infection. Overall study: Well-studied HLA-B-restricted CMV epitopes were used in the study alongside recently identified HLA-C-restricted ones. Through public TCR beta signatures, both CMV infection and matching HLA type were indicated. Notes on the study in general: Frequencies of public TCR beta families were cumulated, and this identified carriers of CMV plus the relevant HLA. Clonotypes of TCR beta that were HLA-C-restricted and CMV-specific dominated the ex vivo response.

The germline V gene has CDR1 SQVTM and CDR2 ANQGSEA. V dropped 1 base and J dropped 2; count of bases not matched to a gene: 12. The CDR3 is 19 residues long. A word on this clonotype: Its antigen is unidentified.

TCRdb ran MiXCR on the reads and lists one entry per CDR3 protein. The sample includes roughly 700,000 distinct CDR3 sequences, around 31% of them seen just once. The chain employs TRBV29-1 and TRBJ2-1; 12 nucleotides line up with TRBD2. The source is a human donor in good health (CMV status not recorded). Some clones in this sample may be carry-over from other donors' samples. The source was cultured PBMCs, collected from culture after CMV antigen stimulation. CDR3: CSVEGRASGGALAYNEQFF. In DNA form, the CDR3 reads TGCAGCGTTGAAGGGAGGGCTAGCGGGGGGGCCTTAGCCTACAATGAGCAGTTCTTC.